Detailed here is one TCR beta chain. As yet, its antigen is unknown. TCRdb re-derived calls from the 5' RACE reads in MiXCR, one entry per CDR3 protein. The sample includes about 520,000 distinct CDR3 sequences, under 25% of them seen just once. This sample stems from a study of identical twins. Findings and caveats of the study: Part of the zero-insertion signal could reflect confounding by invariant MAIT and iNKT cells.

These same data were also listed under a study on T cells expressing NK-cell markers. Turning to that study: HCMV seropositivity characterized seven of the eight sequenced donors, and seronegativity one.

The receptor's source is a woman aged 18-29 years in good health. The sample taken for sequencing was CD4+ T cells sorted from blood.

CDR3 DNA sequence: TGTGCCAGCAGCCCCTTCGATGAGACCCAGTACTTC. It codes for CASSPFDETQYF. This chain uses TRBV11-3 with TRBJ2-5; D is undetermined. Trimming left V 5 bases short and J 5 bases short, with 9 bases between. Per germline, CDR1 SGHNT and CDR2 YENEEA. The CDR3 extends over 12 amino acids.